This is a list of T cell receptor beta chains from one sample in a study of CD8 T cells in ankylosing spondylitis. MiXCR was run by TCRdb on the 5' RACE reads, yielding one entry per CDR3 protein. The profile covers 200,000 to 300,000 distinct CDR3 sequences, with 20% to 30% appearing a single time and less than 0.75% taken by the ten largest. The sample taken for sequencing was blood, either unsorted or a sorted T cell fraction (not recorded which). Every receptor here comes from a male donor with ankylosing spondylitis or in good health (not recorded which). The CDR3 runs from the conserved cysteine through the conserved F or W. D genes are given only for firm matches. Clone size, where shown, is once, few, many, or a class for clones that have expanded.

size: few
D: -
V: TRBV28
J: TRBJ2-1
CDR3: CASSQYLNPNEQFF

size: many
D: TRBD2
V: TRBV29-1
J: TRBJ2-1
CDR3: CSVGSEFSGGGNSEQFF

size: few
D: -
V: TRBV20-1
J: TRBJ2-5
CDR3: CSASRTGKETQYF

size: few
D: TRBD1
V: TRBV20-1
J: TRBJ2-5
CDR3: CSQSKPTGVGETQYF

size: -
D: TRBD1
V: TRBV12-3/TRBV12-4
J: TRBJ2-5
CDR3: CASSRGQYQETQYF

size: few
D: TRBD2
V: TRBV20-1
J: TRBJ2-7
CDR3: CSARGRGASYEQYF

size: -
D: TRBD1
V: TRBV12-3/TRBV12-4
J: TRBJ2-2
CDR3: CASSLGTGRGRELFF

size: few
D: TRBD1
V: TRBV6-1
J: TRBJ2-1
CDR3: CASSNFGTGGYEQFF

size: -
D: -
V: TRBV20-1
J: TRBJ1-5
CDR3: CSAREGEGAGQPQHF

size: many
D: TRBD2
V: TRBV20-1
J: TRBJ2-5
CDR3: CSASSGGGETQYF

size: many
D: -
V: TRBV12-3/TRBV12-4
J: TRBJ2-5
CDR3: CASSLWAEETQYF

size: -
D: -
V: TRBV29-1
J: TRBJ2-5
CDR3: CSVGGLLETQYF

size: few
D: -
V: TRBV20-1
J: TRBJ2-2
CDR3: CSALGGGHVYSGELFF

size: -
D: -
V: TRBV4-1
J: TRBJ2-7
CDR3: CASSQWQAYEQYF

size: few
D: -
V: TRBV20-1
J: TRBJ2-3
CDR3: CSADPGRRDTDTQYF

size: -
D: -
V: TRBV20-1
J: TRBJ2-7
CDR3: CSARVIGRGYEQYF

size: few
D: -
V: TRBV18
J: TRBJ2-7
CDR3: CASSQVHYEQYF

size: many
D: -
V: TRBV20-1
J: TRBJ1-1
CDR3: CSAPPPFKGRNTEAFF

size: -
D: TRBD1
V: TRBV12-3/TRBV12-4
J: TRBJ2-7
CDR3: CASSMTGVGHEQYF

size: once
D: TRBD2
V: TRBV11-2
J: TRBJ2-1
CDR3: CASTPGLASITYNEQFF

size: many
D: -
V: TRBV20-1
J: TRBJ1-5
CDR3: CSARDVRGASQPQHF

size: many
D: TRBD2
V: TRBV20-1
J: TRBJ2-1
CDR3: CSARLSGGAVNEQFF

size: many
D: -
V: TRBV12-3/TRBV12-4
J: TRBJ1-1
CDR3: CASSLASGNTEAFF

size: few
D: -
V: TRBV12-3/TRBV12-4
J: TRBJ2-4
CDR3: CASSSSGAGNIQYF

size: many
D: -
V: TRBV29-1
J: TRBJ2-5
CDR3: CSLRQQETQYF

size: many
D: -
V: TRBV24-1
J: TRBJ2-1
CDR3: CATRTDSYNEQFF

size: -
D: TRBD1
V: TRBV5-1
J: TRBJ2-1
CDR3: CASSDGQGYNEQFF

size: -
D: -
V: TRBV7-2
J: TRBJ2-5
CDR3: CASSPKRRKQETQYF

size: -
D: -
V: TRBV12-3/TRBV12-4
J: TRBJ2-7
CDR3: CASSSGNEQYF

size: -
D: -
V: TRBV3-1
J: TRBJ2-1
CDR3: CTSSLALGGGHSYNEQFF

size: -
D: -
V: TRBV15
J: TRBJ2-7
CDR3: CATSLGWNEQYF

size: many
D: -
V: TRBV12-3/TRBV12-4
J: TRBJ2-5
CDR3: CASSSERQETQYF

size: many
D: TRBD1
V: TRBV12-3/TRBV12-4
J: TRBJ1-2
CDR3: CASTPTGGLYGYTF

size: -
D: -
V: TRBV10-2
J: TRBJ2-6
CDR3: CASSAGANVLTF

size: -
D: -
V: TRBV25-1
J: TRBJ2-7
CDR3: CASPRRSPVGEQYF

size: few
D: -
V: TRBV10-3
J: TRBJ2-7
CDR3: CAISESGTEQYF

size: many
D: TRBD1
V: TRBV29-1
J: TRBJ1-1
CDR3: CSVGGTGLMEAFF

size: -
D: -
V: TRBV5-1
J: TRBJ2-2
CDR3: CASSLSGRPVGELFF

size: many
D: -
V: TRBV11-2
J: TRBJ2-3
CDR3: CASTNGASPSTDTQYF

size: many
D: -
V: TRBV12-3/TRBV12-4
J: TRBJ2-7
CDR3: CASSLGRTWSYEQYF

size: -
D: -
V: TRBV10-1
J: TRBJ2-5
CDR3: CASSGGWTDPPRETQYF

size: -
D: TRBD2
V: TRBV20-1
J: TRBJ2-1
CDR3: CSAQPGLGYNEQFF

size: -
D: -
V: TRBV18
J: TRBJ2-3
CDR3: CASSRGTTDTQYF

size: -
D: TRBD2
V: TRBV10-2
J: TRBJ2-3
CDR3: CASRGTSGTDTQYF

size: -
D: -
V: TRBV7-9
J: TRBJ2-2
CDR3: CASSLVGRGELFF

size: -
D: TRBD1
V: TRBV6-5
J: TRBJ2-7
CDR3: CASSYSDRAYEQYF

size: -
D: TRBD2
V: TRBV7-2
J: TRBJ2-3
CDR3: CASIHSGGDTQYF

size: -
D: -
V: TRBV19
J: TRBJ2-1
CDR3: CASKTDISYNEQFF

size: -
D: -
V: TRBV27
J: TRBJ1-4
CDR3: CASSVRNEKLFF

size: -
D: -
V: TRBV20-1
J: TRBJ2-4
CDR3: CSRKGLAKNIQYF

size: -
D: -
V: TRBV12-3/TRBV12-4
J: TRBJ2-1
CDR3: CASSPSTVHEQFF

size: many
D: -
V: TRBV10-3
J: TRBJ2-7
CDR3: CAIGTTSYEQYF

size: -
D: -
V: TRBV20-1
J: TRBJ1-5
CDR3: CSARFRDGHQPQHF

size: few
D: TRBD2
V: TRBV10-3
J: TRBJ2-1
CDR3: CAIRGGSSYNEQFF

size: many
D: -
V: TRBV6-1
J: TRBJ2-1
CDR3: CAIKERQGKHNEQFF

size: many
D: TRBD1
V: TRBV20-1
J: TRBJ1-2
CDR3: CSASPDRDYGYTF

size: -
D: -
V: TRBV20-1
J: TRBJ2-7
CDR3: CSAREQSEQYF

size: -
D: -
V: TRBV3-1
J: TRBJ2-7
CDR3: CASSHNGQYEQYF

size: once
D: TRBD1
V: TRBV3-1
J: TRBJ2-7
CDR3: CASSQDPGQDYEQYF